Described below is a single TCR beta chain sequence and its context. Genomic DNA from each subset was divided evenly over several immunoSEQ plates. Profiling relied on immunoSEQ multiplex PCR, and the TCRdb table lists in-frame clones only, not all of them. The repertoire holds just over 2,000,000 clones, with 85% to 95% as singletons. This entry is derived from a study of shared clonotypes between healthy human individuals. V was cut by 2 bases and J by 4 bases, with 13 bases left in between. CDR3 length: 15 amino acids. CDR1 LGHNA and CDR2 YSLEER come from the germline V gene. The chain is built from TRBV4-3 and TRBJ2-3, with TRBD2 as a possible D gene (6 bases). Sequencing input: naive CD4+ T cells sorted from blood. Subset indicated: CD45RA+ positively selected. The sequence was collected from a man aged 18 to 30 in good health. As DNA, the CDR3 is TGCGCCAGCAGCCAAATCACGGGGAGGCCAGATACGCAGTATTTT. It specifies CASSQITGRPDTQYF.